Below are 27 T cell receptor beta chains sequenced from a single sample in a study of graft-versus-host responses after intestinal transplantation. Sequencing was performed with immunoSEQ multiplex PCR; in TCRdb, only in-frame clones are kept and a portion is missing. The sample has about 130,000 clones, about 90% seen once. These receptors' antigens are unknown. Sequenced here: unstimulated CD4+ T cells sorted from spleen or lymph node cells, sampled before intestinal transplant. These receptors all come from a human donor who received an intestinal transplant.

V and J are TRBV2 and TRBJ2-2; 9 nucleotides agree with TRBD1. CDR1 is SNHLY, CDR2 FYNNEI, per germline. The V and J ends lost 9 bases and 7 bases, in that order; junction bases with no gene match: 6. CDR3 size: 13 residues. The CDR3 DNA is TGTGCCAGTGGACAGGGGAGGGTCGGGGAGCTGTTTTTT. This gives the protein CASGQGRVGELFF.

This chain uses TRBV2 with TRBJ1-1; 8 nucleotides align to TRBD1. Germline V gene lookup returns CDR1 SNHLY and CDR2 FYNNEI. Trimming removed 4 bases from V and 6 bases from J; junction bases left unmatched: 4. This CDR3 region has 13 residues. The CDR3 bases are TGTGCCAGCAGTGGCGGCAGGGGGCCTGAAGCTTTCTTT. It is translated as CASSGGRGPEAFF. Variable domain in full (rest from reference TRBV2 and TRBJ1-1): EPEVTQTPSHQVTQMGQEVILRCVPISNHLYFYWYRQILGQKVEFLVSFYNNEISEKSEIFDDQFSVERPDGSNFTLKIRSTKLEDSAMYFCASSGGRGPEAFFGQGTRLTVV.

This chain uses TRBV10-3 with TRBJ2-2; 11 nucleotides match TRBD2. CDR1 ENHRY and CDR2 SYGVKD come from the germline V gene. This CDR3 region has 18 residues. V dropped 4 bases and J dropped 2; count of bases not matched to a gene: 9. CDR3 in amino acids: CAISALGLAGTNTGELFF. Here the CDR3 DNA reads TGTGCCATCAGTGCCCTCGGACTAGCGGGTACTAACACCGGGGAGCTGTTTTTT.

The chain links TRBV4-1 to TRBJ2-7; unclear D gene. From germline, CDR1 is MGHRA and CDR2 YSYEKL. This CDR3 is 16 amino acids long. V was cut by 0 bases and J by 3 bases, with 15 bases left in between. The DNA for the CDR3 is TGCGCCAGCAGCCAAGAAAGGGCTCCTGGTATCTACGAGCAGTACTTC. It is translated as CASSQERAPGIYEQYF.

This sequence joins TRBV28 and TRBJ1-1, with D maybe TRBD1 (5 bases). Germline V CDR1 and CDR2: MDHEN, SYDVKM. The CDR3 has 13 residues. V lost 3 bases to trimming and J lost 4 bases, with 9 bases between them. The CDR3 is CASSFGRVTEAFF. The CDR3 DNA follows: TGTGCCAGCAGTTTCGGCAGGGTCACTGAAGCTTTCTTT.

On this clone itself: An end of the junction differs from the germline gene, which may be a read error. This chain uses TRBV7-2 with TRBJ2-1; TRBD2 might be the D (7 bases). The V gene's germline CDR1 is SGHTA and CDR2 FQGNSA. This CDR3 comprises 10 residues. CDR3 region: CASSSRGAVF. CDR3 sequence (DNA): TGTGCCAGCAGCTCCCGGGGGGCGGTCTTC.

CDR3 region: CASSQDRSIANTGELFF. For the CDR3, the DNA is TGTGCCAGCAGCCAAGATCGGTCCATTGCGAACACCGGGGAGCTGTTTTTT. The genes are TRBV14 and TRBJ2-2, with D unresolved. Germline V gene data show CDR1 as SGHDN and CDR2 as FVKESK. The V and J ends lost 0 bases and 0 bases respectively, with 11 bases between them. The CDR3 totals 17 residues.

The V call is TRBV20-1, the J call TRBJ2-7; no clear D. The CDR3 is 10 amino acids. CDR1 DFQATT and CDR2 SNEGSKA come from the germline V gene (reference sequence). Trimming stripped 7 bases from V and 4 bases from J, with 8 bases between. The CDR3 coding sequence is TGCAGTGGGGTCAAATACGAGCAGTACTTC. Translation: CSGVKYEQYF.

The sample holds one count of this clone. Written as DNA, the CDR3 is TGTGCCAGCTTTGGCCCGACAGTTGAAGGGGTTTACAATGAGCAGTTCTTC. Amino acids: CASFGPTVEGVYNEQFF. This chain connects TRBV2 to TRBJ2-1, with a tentative D call TRBD1 (5 bases). Germline assignment: CDR1 SNHLY and CDR2 FYNNEI. The CDR3 has 17 amino acids. The ends were cut back, 8 bases at V and 4 bases at J, with 24 bases in the middle.

As to this clone: Distinct nucleotide sequences in the sample also encode this CDR3. CDR3 DNA: TGTGCCAGTAGCGTACTAGCGGGGAGGGTAGCAGATACGCAGTATTTT. Translation gives CASSVLAGRVADTQYF. This chain uses TRBV19 with TRBJ2-3; 10 bases map to TRBD2. V dropped 6 bases and J dropped 4; count of bases not matched to a gene: 10. Germline CDR1 reads LNHDA; CDR2 reads SQIVND (reference sequence). The CDR3 contains 16 residues.

The chain links TRBV30 to TRBJ2-3, with D uncertain. V lost 5 bases and J lost 5, with 14 bases in between. Germline values: CDR1 GTSNPN, CDR2 SVGIG (reference sequence). The CDR3 is 13 residues long. CDR3 sequence: CAWVGPVLDTQYF. DNA for the CDR3: TGTGCCTGGGTTGGCCCGGTGCTAGATACGCAGTATTTT.

V is TRBV19 and J is TRBJ2-7; TRBD1 might be the D (6 bases). V lost 5 bases and J 6 bases, leaving 20 bases between the germline ends. Germline CDR1 and CDR2: LNHDA and SQIVND (reference sequence). The CDR3 covers 15 residues. The CDR3 loop is CASSERTARGSEQYF. The CDR3 DNA reads as TGTGCCAGTAGTGAAAGGACAGCACGTGGGTCCGAGCAGTACTTC.

V is TRBV4-1 and J is TRBJ1-2, with TRBD1 matching over 11 bases. After removal of 0 bases from V and 7 bases from J, the junction contained 1 base not matched to a gene. Germline V gene sequence: CDR1 MGHRA, CDR2 YSYEKL. This CDR3 is 14 amino acids long. CDR3 DNA sequence: TGCGCCAGCAGCCAAGAGGGACAGGGGGGTGGCTACACCTTC. It codes for CASSQEGQGGGYTF.

V is TRBV19 and J is TRBJ1-4, with D unclear. V shed 4 bases and J shed 8 bases, with 14 bases lying between them. Germline V lookup: CDR1 LNHDA, CDR2 SQIVND (reference sequence). The CDR3 runs to 14 residues. This CDR3 is CASSTYGYWEKLFF. In nucleotides, the CDR3 is TGTGCCAGTAGTACTTATGGATATTGGGAAAAACTGTTTTTT.

This chain connects TRBV5-5 to TRBJ1-5; TRBD1 aligns across 8 bases. The CDR3 is 14 residues long. The germline V gene encodes CDR1 SGHKS and CDR2 YYEKEE (reference sequence). The trim removed 4 bases at V and 6 bases at J, leaving 6 bases unmatched. The CDR3 protein is CASSPQGVGQPQHF. CDR3 in DNA: TGTGCCAGCAGCCCACAGGGGGTAGGTCAGCCCCAGCATTTT.

This chain uses TRBV9 with TRBJ2-1; 13 positions match TRBD2. The CDR3 sequence is 16 residues long. Germline trimming cut 4 bases from V and 6 bases from J; bases unmatched to any gene: 7. Germline CDR1 and CDR2: SGDLS and YYNGEE. The CDR3 protein is CASSLPGLAGFNEQFF. The CDR3 region has the DNA TGTGCCAGCAGCCTTCCGGGACTAGCGGGATTCAATGAGCAGTTCTTC. Looking up the rest from reference TRBV9 and TRBJ2-1 gives the full variable domain: DSGVTQTPKHLITATGQRVTLRCSPRSGDLSVYWYQQSLDQGLQFLIQYYNGEERAKGNILERFSAQQFPDLHSELNLSSLELGDSALYFCASSLPGLAGFNEQFFGPGTRLTVL.

The V call is TRBV7-2, the J call TRBJ2-5; D ambiguous. The J call is in doubt because the DNA end fits TRBJ2-7 better. This CDR3 region has 15 residues. The germline CDR1 and CDR2 sequences are SGHTA and FQGNSA. The CDR3 DNA sequence: TGTGCCAGCAGCCTACTGGACCTGGGCAGCAACGAGCAGTACTTC. This encodes CASSLLDLGSNEQYF.

This sequence joins TRBV5-6 and TRBJ1-2; D not resolved. The CDR3 covers 13 residues. V lost 2 bases to trimming and J lost 0 bases, with 5 bases between them. Per germline, CDR1 SGHDT and CDR2 YYEEEE. CDR3: CASSLQPNYGYTF. The CDR3 DNA reads TGTGCCAGCAGCTTACAGCCTAACTATGGCTACACCTTC.

The V call is TRBV27, the J call TRBJ2-7; D may match TRBD1 or TRBD2 (5 bases each). The ends were cut back, 8 bases at V and 1 base at J, with 24 bases in the middle. Germline values: CDR1 MNHEY, CDR2 SMNVEV (reference sequence). This CDR3 has 17 residues. This chain's CDR3 is CASAEGKITGESYEQYF. The CDR3 DNA reads as TGTGCCAGCGCCGAGGGGAAGATTACAGGTGAATCCTACGAGCAGTACTTC.

The CDR3: CASSLGQGHQPQHF. In DNA, the CDR3 is TGTGCCAGCAGTCTCGGACAGGGGCATCAGCCCCAGCATTTT. The V gene is TRBV6-1, the J gene TRBJ1-5, with 9 bases that match TRBD1. CDR1 is MNHNS, CDR2 SASEGT, per germline. CDR3 length: 14 amino acids. V lost 5 bases, J lost 5 bases, and 4 bases stayed unmatched.

The chain carries TRBV4-2 and TRBJ2-5; possible D gene TRBD2, 5 bases. V was cut by 1 base and J by 5 bases, with 14 bases left in between. Per germline, CDR1 LGHNA and CDR2 YNFKEQ. There are 15 residues in the CDR3. CDR3 region: CASSQGLAMEETQYF. CDR3 coding DNA: TGTGCCAGCAGCCAAGGGCTAGCCATGGAGGAGACCCAGTACTTC.

The rearrangement links TRBV6-4 to TRBJ2-3; weak D call: TRBD2 (6 bases). The CDR3 loop spans 20 amino acids. Germline-derived CDR1 and CDR2 are MRHNA and SNTAGT. The V and J ends lost 1 base and 2 bases respectively, with 25 bases between them. CDR3 coding DNA: TGTGCCAGCAGTGACTGGTGTAGCGGACCGTTGGATCTTATCACAGATACGCAGTATTTT. This codes for CASSDWCSGPLDLITDTQYF.

The chain carries TRBV25-1 and TRBJ2-1, with D unresolved. V lost 1 base and J 7 bases, leaving 14 bases between the germline ends. Germline-derived CDR1 and CDR2 are MGHDK and SYGVNS. The length of the CDR3 is 15 residues. The CDR3 DNA sequence: TGTGCCAGCAGTGAATCCCAGTTCTTAAGAAATGAGCAGTTCTTC. Its protein is CASSESQFLRNEQFF. Variable domain in full (rest from reference TRBV25-1 and TRBJ2-1): EADIYQTPRYLVIGTGKKITLECSQTMGHDKMYWYQQDPGMELHLIHYSYGVNSTEKGDLSSESTVSRIRTEHFPLTLESARPSHTSQYLCASSESQFLRNEQFFGPGTRLTVL.

CDR3 DNA: TGTGCCAGCCTTTCCTACAATGAGCAGTTCTTC. It is translated as CASLSYNEQFF. This rearrangement joins TRBV7-9 to TRBJ2-1; D gene ambiguous. The CDR3 is 11 amino acids. The V gene's germline CDR1 is SEHNR and CDR2 FQNEAQ (reference sequence). Trimming pared 8 bases from V and 1 base from J, leaving 3 bases between. Complete variable domain (other parts from reference TRBV7-9 and TRBJ2-1): DTGVSQNPRHKITKRGQNVTFRCDPISEHNRLYWYRQTLGQGPEFLTYFQNEAQLEKSRLLSDRFSAERPKGSFSTLEIQRTEQGDSAMYLCASLSYNEQFFGPGTRLTVL.

The chain joins TRBV11-2 to TRBJ2-2, with D uncertain. CDR3 size: 12 residues. The V gene's germline CDR1 is SGHAT and CDR2 FQNNGV. V was cut by 5 bases and J by 4 bases, with 5 bases left in between. The CDR3 here is CASSPTTGELFF. DNA for the CDR3: TGTGCCAGCAGCCCCACCACCGGGGAGCTGTTTTTT.

This clone has only one observation. The V and J genes are TRBV11-2 and TRBJ1-2; possible D gene TRBD1, 5 bases. CDR3 length equals 12 residues. Germline assignment: CDR1 SGHAT and CDR2 FQNNGV. Trimming cost V 4 bases and J 7 bases, with 10 bases left between them. The CDR3 DNA reads as TGTGCCAGCAGCTCTGAGGGGACTGGCTACACCTTC. As protein: CASSSEGTGYTF.

The chain recombines TRBV7-3 with TRBJ2-5; D could derive from TRBD1 or TRBD2 (7 bases each). The length of the CDR3 is 15 residues. V gave up 2 bases and J gave up 8 bases, with 18 bases separating them. Germline lookup yields CDR1 SGHTA and CDR2 FQGTGA. Here the CDR3 reads CASSLWGGRQGTQYF. Here the CDR3 DNA reads TGTGCCAGCAGCTTATGGGGGGGACGACAGGGCACCCAGTACTTC.